This TCR beta chain derives from a study of identical twins. Overall study results and limits: Within cord blood, abundant beta clonotypes carried fewer insertions, but memory repertoires showed no such trend.

Per germline, CDR1 SGHDT and CDR2 YYEEEE. V shed 3 bases, J shed 4 bases, and the junction held 5 bases outside the gene matches. The CDR3 has 15 amino acids. TCRdb independently ran MiXCR on the 5' RACE reads; one entry per CDR3 protein. The profile shows approximately 630,000 distinct CDR3 sequences, about 7.6% of them singletons. This clonotype was recorded a few times. Its target is not known. These sequences were also reported in another study, on yellow fever vaccine responses in identical twins.

This sequence originates from a woman aged 18-35 years in good health. The material sequenced was PBMCs. The chain joins TRBV5-6 to TRBJ2-1; 9 bases fit TRBD2. The CDR3 loop reads CASSSTTSGYNEQFF. In DNA form, the CDR3 reads TGTGCCAGCAGCTCTACGACTAGCGGATACAATGAGCAGTTCTTC.